This TCR beta chain is from a study of shared clonotypes between healthy human individuals. Study-level findings and limits: All-four-donor shared clonotypes had higher generation probabilities than non-shared clonotypes did.

A note on this clone: Antigen unknown.

Method: immunoSEQ multiplex PCR; TCRdb's copy keeps in-frame clones and lacks some. The profile shows about 2.4 million clones, 93% of them singletons. The CDR3 totals 15 residues. Trimming cost V 6 bases and J 0 bases, with 9 bases left between them. Germline CDR1 reads MDHEN; CDR2 reads SYDVKM. The genes are TRBV28 and TRBJ2-6; no clear D. The sequence came from a man aged 18 to 35 in good health. Some clones in this sample may be carry-over from other donors' samples. The sequencing input was naive CD4+ T cells from PBMCs. Documented subset: CD45RA+ positively selected. DNA for the CDR3: TGTGCCAGCAGGGAACCGTACTCTGGGGCCAACGTCCTGACTTTC. It is translated as CASREPYSGANVLTF. Variable domain in full (rest from reference TRBV28 and TRBJ2-6): DVKVTQSSRYLVKRTGEKVFLECVQDMDHENMFWYRQDPGLGLRLIYFSYDVKMKEKGDIPEGYSVSREKKERFSLILESASTNQTSMYLCASREPYSGANVLTFGAGSRLTVL.